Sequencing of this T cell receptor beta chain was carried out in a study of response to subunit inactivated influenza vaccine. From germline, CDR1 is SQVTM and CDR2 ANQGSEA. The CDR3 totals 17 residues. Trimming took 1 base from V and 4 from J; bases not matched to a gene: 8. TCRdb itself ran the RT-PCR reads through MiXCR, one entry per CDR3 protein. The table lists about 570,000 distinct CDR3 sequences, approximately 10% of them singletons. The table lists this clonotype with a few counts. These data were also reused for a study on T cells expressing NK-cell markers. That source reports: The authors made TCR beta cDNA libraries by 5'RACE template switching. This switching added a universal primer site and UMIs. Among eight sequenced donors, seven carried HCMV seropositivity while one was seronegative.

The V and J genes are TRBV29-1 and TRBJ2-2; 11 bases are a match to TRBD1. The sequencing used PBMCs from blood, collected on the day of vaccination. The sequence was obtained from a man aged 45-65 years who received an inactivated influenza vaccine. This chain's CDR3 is CSVEADPGTGGTGELFF. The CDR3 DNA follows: TGCAGCGTTGAAGCCGATCCTGGGACAGGGGGCACCGGGGAGCTGTTTTTT.